The clone carrying this TCR beta chain has just a few counts. Its target is not known. V gave up 0 bases and J gave up 6 bases, with 11 bases separating them. Germline V lookup: CDR1 SGHRS, CDR2 YFSETQ. The CDR3 extends over 14 amino acids. The entry originates in a study of response to subunit inactivated influenza vaccine. Study-wide findings and caveats: The authors offered the suggestion that each seasonal influenza vaccination recruits few new T cells.

TCRdb processed the RT-PCR reads anew with MiXCR; each CDR3 protein has one entry. This sample has some 640,000 distinct CDR3 sequences, with about 14% found just once. This sample comprised PBMCs from blood, obtained approximately 15 days before vaccination. The source is a man aged 50-60 years who received an inactivated influenza vaccine. The V call is TRBV5-1, the J call TRBJ2-3; D may match TRBD1 or TRBD2 (5 bases each). Here the CDR3 reads CASSLAGAADTQYF. The CDR3 bases are TGCGCCAGCAGCTTGGCCGGGGCCGCGGATACGCAGTATTTT.